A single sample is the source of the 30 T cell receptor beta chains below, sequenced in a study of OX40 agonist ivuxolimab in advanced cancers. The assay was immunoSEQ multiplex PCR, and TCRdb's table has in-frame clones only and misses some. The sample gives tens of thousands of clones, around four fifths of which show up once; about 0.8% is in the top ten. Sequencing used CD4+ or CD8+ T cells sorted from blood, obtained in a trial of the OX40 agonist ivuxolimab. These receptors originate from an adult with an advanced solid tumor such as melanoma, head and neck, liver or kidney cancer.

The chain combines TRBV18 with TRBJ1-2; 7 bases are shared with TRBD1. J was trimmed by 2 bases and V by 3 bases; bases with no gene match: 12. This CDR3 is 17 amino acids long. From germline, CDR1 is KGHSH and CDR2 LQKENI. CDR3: CASSPIQGGKSNYGYTF. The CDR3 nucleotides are TGTGCCAGCTCACCTATCCAGGGGGGCAAATCGAACTATGGCTACACCTTC.

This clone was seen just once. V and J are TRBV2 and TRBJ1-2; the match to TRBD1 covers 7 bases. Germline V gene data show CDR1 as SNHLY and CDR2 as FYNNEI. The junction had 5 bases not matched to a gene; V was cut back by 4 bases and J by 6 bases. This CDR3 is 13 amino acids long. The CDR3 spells CASSGQGINGYTF. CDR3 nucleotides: TGTGCCAGCAGTGGACAGGGTATTAATGGCTACACCTTC.

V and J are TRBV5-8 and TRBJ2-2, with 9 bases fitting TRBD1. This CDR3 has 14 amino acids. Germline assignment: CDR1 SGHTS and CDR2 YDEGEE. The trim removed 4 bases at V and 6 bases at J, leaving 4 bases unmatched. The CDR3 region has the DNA TGTGCCAGCAGCATCGGGGACAGGGCCGGGGAGCTGTTTTTT. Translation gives CASSIGDRAGELFF.

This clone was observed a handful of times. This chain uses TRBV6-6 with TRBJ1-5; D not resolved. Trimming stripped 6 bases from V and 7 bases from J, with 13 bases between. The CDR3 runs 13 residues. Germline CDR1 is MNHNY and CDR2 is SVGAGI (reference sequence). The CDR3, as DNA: TGTGCCAGCAGACAAGAGAGGGCCCAGCCCCAGCATTTT. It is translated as CASRQERAQPQHF.

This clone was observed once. CDR3 sequence: CASSLWESTEAFF. CDR3 sequence (DNA): TGTGCCAGCAGTTTATGGGAGAGCACTGAAGCTTTCTTT. J is TRBJ1-1 and V is TRBV27, with no clear D. Germline V gives CDR1 MNHEY, CDR2 SMNVEV (reference sequence). This CDR3 comprises 13 residues. Trimming took off 1 base at V and 4 bases at J, with 7 bases between the two ends.

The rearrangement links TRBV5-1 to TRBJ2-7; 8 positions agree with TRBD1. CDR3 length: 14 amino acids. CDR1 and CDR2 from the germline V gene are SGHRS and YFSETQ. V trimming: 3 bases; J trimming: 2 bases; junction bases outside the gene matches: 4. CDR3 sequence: CASSWDRPTYEQYF. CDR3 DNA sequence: TGCGCCAGCAGCTGGGACAGGCCGACCTACGAGCAGTACTTC.

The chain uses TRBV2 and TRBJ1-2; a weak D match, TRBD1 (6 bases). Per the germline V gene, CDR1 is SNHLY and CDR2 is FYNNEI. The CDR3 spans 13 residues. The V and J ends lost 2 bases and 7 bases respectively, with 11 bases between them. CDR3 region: CASSERGTVGYTF. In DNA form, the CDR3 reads TGTGCCAGCAGTGAAAGGGGGACCGTTGGCTACACCTTC.

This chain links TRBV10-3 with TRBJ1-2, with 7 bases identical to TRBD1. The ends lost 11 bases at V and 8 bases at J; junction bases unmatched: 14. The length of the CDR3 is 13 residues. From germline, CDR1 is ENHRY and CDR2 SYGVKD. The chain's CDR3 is CAARDSGLSGYTF. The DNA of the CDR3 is TGTGCCGCGCGGGACAGTGGACTTAGCGGCTACACCTTC.

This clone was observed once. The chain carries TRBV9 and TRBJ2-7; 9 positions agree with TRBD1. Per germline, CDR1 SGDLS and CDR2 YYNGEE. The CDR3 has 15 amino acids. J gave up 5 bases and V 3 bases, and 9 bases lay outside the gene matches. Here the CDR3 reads CASSAAGQGKDEQYF. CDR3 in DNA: TGTGCCAGCAGCGCCGCCGGACAGGGGAAGGACGAGCAGTACTTC.

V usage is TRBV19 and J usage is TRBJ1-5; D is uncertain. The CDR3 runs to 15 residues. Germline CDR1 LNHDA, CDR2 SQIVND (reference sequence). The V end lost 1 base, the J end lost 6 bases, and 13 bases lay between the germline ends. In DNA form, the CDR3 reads TGTGCCAGTAGTATAGGGGTGGGAGAGGGTCAGCCCCAGCATTTT. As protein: CASSIGVGEGQPQHF.

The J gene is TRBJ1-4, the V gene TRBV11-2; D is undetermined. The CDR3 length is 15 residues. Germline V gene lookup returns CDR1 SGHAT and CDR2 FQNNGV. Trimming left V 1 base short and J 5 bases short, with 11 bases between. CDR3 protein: CASSLVVTANEKLFF. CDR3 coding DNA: TGTGCCAGCAGCTTAGTGGTGACGGCAAATGAAAAACTGTTTTTT.

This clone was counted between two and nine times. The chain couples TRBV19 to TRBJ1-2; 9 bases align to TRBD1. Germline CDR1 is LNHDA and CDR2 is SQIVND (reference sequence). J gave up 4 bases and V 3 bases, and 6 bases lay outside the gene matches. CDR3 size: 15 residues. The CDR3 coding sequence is TGTGCCAGTAGTATCTTCGGGACAGGGACCTATGGCTACACCTTC. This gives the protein CASSIFGTGTYGYTF.

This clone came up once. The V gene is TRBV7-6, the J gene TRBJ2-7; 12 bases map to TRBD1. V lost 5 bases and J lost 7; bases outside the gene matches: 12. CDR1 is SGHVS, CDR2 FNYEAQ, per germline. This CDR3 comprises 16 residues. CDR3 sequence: CASSQPRGQGAGEQYF. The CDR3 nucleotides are TGTGCCAGCAGCCAACCTAGGGGACAGGGGGCGGGGGAGCAGTACTTC.

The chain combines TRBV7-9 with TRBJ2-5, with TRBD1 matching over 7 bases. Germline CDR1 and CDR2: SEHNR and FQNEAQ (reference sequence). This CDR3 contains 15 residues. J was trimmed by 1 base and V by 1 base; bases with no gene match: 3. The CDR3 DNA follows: TGTGCCAGCAGCTTAGGTGCAGGGGGCCAAGAGACCCAGTACTTC. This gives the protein CASSLGAGGQETQYF.

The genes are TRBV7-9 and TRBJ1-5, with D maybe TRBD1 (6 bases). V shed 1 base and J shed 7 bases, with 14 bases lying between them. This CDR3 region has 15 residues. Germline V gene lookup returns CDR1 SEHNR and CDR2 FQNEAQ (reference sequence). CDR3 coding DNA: TGTGCCAGCAGCTTAGGAAACAGGGCGGGCCAGCCCCAGCATTTT. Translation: CASSLGNRAGQPQHF.

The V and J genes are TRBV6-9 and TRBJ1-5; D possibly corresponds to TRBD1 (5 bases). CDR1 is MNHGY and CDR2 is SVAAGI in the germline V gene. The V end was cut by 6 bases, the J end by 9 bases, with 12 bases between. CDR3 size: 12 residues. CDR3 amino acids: CASRGTGRPQHF. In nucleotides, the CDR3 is TGTGCCAGCAGAGGGACCGGTCGGCCCCAGCATTTT.

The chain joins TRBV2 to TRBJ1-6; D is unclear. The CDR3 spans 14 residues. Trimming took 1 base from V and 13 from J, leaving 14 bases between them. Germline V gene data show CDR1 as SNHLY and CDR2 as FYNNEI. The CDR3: CASSEGHRSMPLHF. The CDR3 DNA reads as TGTGCCAGCAGTGAAGGACACCGGTCAATGCCCCTCCACTTT.

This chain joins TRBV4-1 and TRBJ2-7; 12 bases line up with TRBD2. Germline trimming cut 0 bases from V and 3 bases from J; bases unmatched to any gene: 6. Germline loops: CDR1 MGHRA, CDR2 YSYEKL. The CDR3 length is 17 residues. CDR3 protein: CASSQDGLAGLGYEQYF. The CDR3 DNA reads TGCGCCAGCAGCCAAGATGGACTAGCGGGGCTGGGCTACGAGCAGTACTTC.

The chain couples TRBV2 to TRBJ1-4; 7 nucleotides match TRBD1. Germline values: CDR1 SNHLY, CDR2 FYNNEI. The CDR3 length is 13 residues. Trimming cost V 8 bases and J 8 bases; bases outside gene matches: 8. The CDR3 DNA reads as TGTGCCAGCCACCTAAGACAGGGAGAAAAACTGTTTTTT. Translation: CASHLRQGEKLFF.

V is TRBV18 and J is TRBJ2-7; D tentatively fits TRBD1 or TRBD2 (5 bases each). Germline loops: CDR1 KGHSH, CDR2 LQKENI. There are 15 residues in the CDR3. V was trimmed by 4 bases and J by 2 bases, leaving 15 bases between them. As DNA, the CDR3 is TGTGCCAGCTCACGCCGGGACGGATTGCCCTACGAGCAGTACTTC. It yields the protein CASSRRDGLPYEQYF.

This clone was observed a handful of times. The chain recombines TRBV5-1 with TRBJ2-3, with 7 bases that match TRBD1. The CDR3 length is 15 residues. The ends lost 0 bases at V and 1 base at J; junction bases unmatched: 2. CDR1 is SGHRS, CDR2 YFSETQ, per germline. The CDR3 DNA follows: TGCGCCAGCAGCTTGGGACAGGGTGGCACAGATACGCAGTATTTT. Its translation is CASSLGQGGTDTQYF. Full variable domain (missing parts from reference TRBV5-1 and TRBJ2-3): KAGVTQTPRYLIKTRGQQVTLSCSPISGHRSVSWYQQTPGQGLQFLFEYFSETQRNKGNFPGRFSGRQFSNSRSEMNVSTLELGDSALYLCASSLGQGGTDTQYFGPGTRLTVL.

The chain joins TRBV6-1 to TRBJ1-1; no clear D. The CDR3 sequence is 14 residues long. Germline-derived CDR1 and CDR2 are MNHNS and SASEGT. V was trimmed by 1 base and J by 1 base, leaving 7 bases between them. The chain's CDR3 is CASSEVLRNTEAFF. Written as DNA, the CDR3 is TGTGCCAGCAGTGAAGTTCTCAGGAACACTGAAGCTTTCTTT.

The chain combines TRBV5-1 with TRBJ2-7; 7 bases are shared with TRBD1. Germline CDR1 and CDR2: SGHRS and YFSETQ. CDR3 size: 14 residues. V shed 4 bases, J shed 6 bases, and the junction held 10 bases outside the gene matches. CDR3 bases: TGCGCCAGCAGCATATCGACAGGGATGGGCGAGCAGTACTTC. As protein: CASSISTGMGEQYF. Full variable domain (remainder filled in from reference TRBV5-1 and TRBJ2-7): KAGVTQTPRYLIKTRGQQVTLSCSPISGHRSVSWYQQTPGQGLQFLFEYFSETQRNKGNFPGRFSGRQFSNSRSEMNVSTLELGDSALYLCASSISTGMGEQYFGPGTRLTVT.

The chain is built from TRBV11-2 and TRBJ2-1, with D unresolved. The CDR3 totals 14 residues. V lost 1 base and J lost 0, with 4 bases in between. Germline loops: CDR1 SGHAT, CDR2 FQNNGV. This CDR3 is CASSLVPSYNEQFF. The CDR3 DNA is TGTGCCAGCAGCTTAGTTCCCTCCTACAATGAGCAGTTCTTC.

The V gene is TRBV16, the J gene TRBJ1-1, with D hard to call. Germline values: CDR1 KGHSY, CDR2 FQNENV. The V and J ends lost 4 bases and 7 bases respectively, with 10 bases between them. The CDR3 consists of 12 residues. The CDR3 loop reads CASSPQTVEAFF. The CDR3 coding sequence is TGTGCCAGCAGCCCACAAACAGTTGAAGCTTTCTTT. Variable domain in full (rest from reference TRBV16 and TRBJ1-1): GEEVAQTPKHLVRGEGQKAKLYCAPIKGHSYVFWYQQVLKNEFKFLISFQNENVFDETGMPKERFSAKCLPNSPCSLEIQATKLEDSAVYFCASSPQTVEAFFGQGTRLTVV.

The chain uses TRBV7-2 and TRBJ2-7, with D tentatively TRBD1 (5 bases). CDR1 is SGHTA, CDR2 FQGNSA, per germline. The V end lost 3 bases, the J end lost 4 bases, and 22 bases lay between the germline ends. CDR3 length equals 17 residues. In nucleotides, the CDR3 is TGTGCCAGCAGCTTTACCTCAGGGTCCGCCGCTAAGTACGAGCAGTACTTC. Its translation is CASSFTSGSAAKYEQYF.

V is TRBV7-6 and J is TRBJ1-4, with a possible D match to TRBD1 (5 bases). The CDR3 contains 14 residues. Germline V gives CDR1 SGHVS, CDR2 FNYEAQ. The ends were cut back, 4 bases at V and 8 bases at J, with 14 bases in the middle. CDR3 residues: CASSYGGSGEKLFF. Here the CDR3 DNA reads TGTGCCAGCAGCTACGGGGGATCGGGGGAAAAACTGTTTTTT.

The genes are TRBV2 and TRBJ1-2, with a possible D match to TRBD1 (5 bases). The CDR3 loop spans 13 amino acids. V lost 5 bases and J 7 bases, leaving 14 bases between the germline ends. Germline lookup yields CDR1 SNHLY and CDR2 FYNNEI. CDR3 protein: CASSRGPGGGYTF. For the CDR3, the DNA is TGTGCCAGCAGTCGCGGACCCGGGGGTGGCTACACCTTC.

CDR3 in DNA: TGTGCCAGCAGCCAAGAGAAGAGGCAGGGGAGTGAAGGCACTGAAGCTTTCTTT. It codes for CASSQEKRQGSEGTEAFF. This chain joins TRBV14 and TRBJ1-1, with a weak D call TRBD1 (6 bases). Germline assignment: CDR1 SGHDN and CDR2 FVKESK. V dropped 0 bases and J dropped 4 bases, with 21 bases sitting between them. CDR3 length equals 18 residues. The whole variable domain, remainder taken from reference TRBV14 and TRBJ1-1, is EAGVTQFPSHSVIEKGQTVTLRCDPISGHDNLYWYRRVMGKEIKFLLHFVKESKQDESGMPNNRFLAERTGGTYSTLKVQPAELEDSGVYFCASSQEKRQGSEGTEAFFGQGTRLTVV.

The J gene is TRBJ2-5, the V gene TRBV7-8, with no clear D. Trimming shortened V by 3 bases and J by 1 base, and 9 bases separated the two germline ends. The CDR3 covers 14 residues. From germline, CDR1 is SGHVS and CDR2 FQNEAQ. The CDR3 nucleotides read TGTGCCAGCAGCTTTAACGGGCTCCAAGAGACCCAGTACTTC. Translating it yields CASSFNGLQETQYF. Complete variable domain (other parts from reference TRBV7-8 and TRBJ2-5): GAGVSQSPRYKVAKRGQDVALRCDPISGHVSLFWYQQALGQGPEFLTYFQNEAQLDKSGLPSDRFFAERPEGSVSTLKIQRTQQEDSAVYLCASSFNGLQETQYFGPGTRLLVL.